Presented here are 29 T cell receptor beta chains from one specimen sequenced in a study of shared clonotypes between healthy human individuals. Clones were sequenced by immunoSEQ multiplex PCR, and TCRdb holds only the in-frame ones, with some missing. Among 2 million to 3 million clones listed, roughly 93% were seen once. What was sequenced was naive CD4+ T cells from PBMCs. The subset here: CD45RA+ positively selected. Receptor source: a man aged 18 to 29 in good health. Some clones in this sample may be carry-over from other donors' samples.

V and J are TRBV4-1 and TRBJ1-6; tentative D call: TRBD1 (6 bases). The germline V gene encodes CDR1 MGHRA and CDR2 YSYEKL. The CDR3 length is 15 residues. The germline V and J ends were trimmed by 1 base and 5 bases, with 9 bases remaining between them. CDR3 region: CASSQGQANNSPLHF. CDR3 coding DNA: TGCGCCAGCAGCCAAGGACAGGCGAATAATTCACCCCTCCACTTT.

The V call is TRBV7-3, the J call TRBJ2-2; D gene unclear. The V end was cut by 5 bases, the J end by 6 bases, with 10 bases between. CDR1 is SGHTA and CDR2 is FQGTGA in the germline V gene. The CDR3 spans 13 residues. The CDR3 sequence: CASSNSVSGELFF. CDR3 bases: TGTGCCAGCAGCAACTCGGTCTCCGGGGAGCTGTTTTTT. The entire variable domain, with the rest obtained from reference TRBV7-3 and TRBJ2-2, is as follows: GAGVSQTPSNKVTEKGKYVELRCDPISGHTALYWYRQSLGQGPEFLIYFQGTGAADDSGLPNDRFFAVRPEGSVSTLKIQRTERGDSAVYLCASSNSVSGELFFGEGSRLTVL.

This chain uses TRBV5-4 with TRBJ1-5; 8 bases line up with TRBD1. The V and J ends lost 4 bases and 6 bases, in that order; junction bases with no gene match: 3. The CDR3 has 13 residues. The germline V gene encodes CDR1 SGHNT and CDR2 YYREEE (reference sequence). In DNA form, the CDR3 reads TGTGCCAGCAGCACAGGGGGGGGTCAGCCCCAGCATTTT. Its translation is CASSTGGGQPQHF.

The chain recombines TRBV4-2 with TRBJ1-5, with 9 bases fitting TRBD1. Per germline, CDR1 LGHNA and CDR2 YNFKEQ. This CDR3 spans 17 amino acids. The trim removed 2 bases at V and 5 bases at J, leaving 10 bases unmatched. CDR3 DNA: TGTGCCAGCAGCCAAACAAACAGGGGGCTGGTCCATCAGCCCCAGCATTTT. This codes for CASSQTNRGLVHQPQHF.

This clone showed up just once. Other DNA sequences in the sample encode the same CDR3. CDR3 sequence: CASSFTGADTQYF. The CDR3 region has the DNA TGTGCCAGCAGCTTTACAGGGGCCGATACGCAGTATTTT. The chain carries TRBV7-9 and TRBJ2-3; 7 bases fit TRBD1. V dropped 3 bases and J dropped 6; count of bases not matched to a gene: 3. From germline, CDR1 is SEHNR and CDR2 FQNEAQ (reference sequence). This CDR3 region has 13 residues.

The V and J genes are TRBV5-6 and TRBJ1-4; a possible D gene is TRBD1 (6 bases). Germline V lookup: CDR1 SGHDT, CDR2 YYEEEE. CDR3 length: 14 amino acids. Trimming took off 4 bases at V and 8 bases at J, with 15 bases between the two ends. The CDR3 reads CASSQRGGREKLFF. CDR3 bases: TGTGCCAGCAGCCAAAGGGGGGGAAGAGAAAAACTGTTTTTT.

V usage is TRBV7-9 and J usage is TRBJ1-1, with 11 bases lining up with TRBD1. Germline V CDR1 and CDR2: SEHNR, FQNEAQ (reference sequence). The CDR3 has 17 residues. The V gene end was trimmed by 5 bases and the J gene end by 4 bases; junction bases not matched to a gene: 12. The CDR3 DNA sequence: TGTGCCAGCAGCGCGGACAGGGGGCGGCGAGAGGGCACTGAAGCTTTCTTT. Its protein is CASSADRGRREGTEAFF.

This clone was detected only a few times. V and J are TRBV11-2 and TRBJ2-7; D is possibly TRBD1 (5 bases). Germline V CDR1 and CDR2: SGHAT, FQNNGV. Trimming left V 2 bases short and J 0 bases short, with 11 bases between. The CDR3 consists of 15 residues. CDR3 sequence reads: CASSLPRQSSYEQYF. CDR3 sequence (DNA): TGTGCCAGCAGCTTACCTCGACAGAGCTCCTACGAGCAGTACTTC.

This sequence joins TRBV5-1 and TRBJ2-3; D ambiguous. The germline V and J ends were trimmed by 0 bases and 2 bases, with 13 bases remaining between them. The germline V gene has CDR1 SGHRS and CDR2 YFSETQ. This CDR3 contains 16 residues. The CDR3 DNA reads TGCGCCAGCAGCTTGGGCGTGGGAAAATTCACAGATACGCAGTATTTT. Its protein product is CASSLGVGKFTDTQYF. Using reference TRBV5-1 and TRBJ2-3 for the parts outside the CDR3, the full variable domain is KAGVTQTPRYLIKTRGQQVTLSCSPISGHRSVSWYQQTPGQGLQFLFEYFSETQRNKGNFPGRFSGRQFSNSRSEMNVSTLELGDSALYLCASSLGVGKFTDTQYFGPGTRLTVL.

This clone was picked up a small number of times. This chain joins TRBV6-1 and TRBJ1-3, with 7 positions matching TRBD1. The CDR3 is 15 amino acids. After removal of 6 bases from V and 4 bases from J, the junction contained 9 bases not matched to a gene. CDR1 MNHNS and CDR2 SASEGT come from the germline V gene. CDR3 bases: TGTGCCAGCAGACCAGGAACAGGGGAAGGAAACACCATATATTTT. Amino acids: CASRPGTGEGNTIYF.

J is TRBJ1-1 and V is TRBV27; 9 nucleotides align to TRBD1. J lost 1 base, V lost 5 bases, and 5 bases had no gene match. CDR3 length: 15 residues. CDR1 MNHEY and CDR2 SMNVEV come from the germline V gene (reference sequence). The chain's CDR3 is CASSVLGQGNTEAFF. The CDR3, as DNA: TGTGCCAGCAGTGTCCTGGGACAGGGGAACACTGAAGCTTTCTTT.

V is TRBV27 and J is TRBJ1-1; possibly TRBD1 for D (6 bases). Per germline, CDR1 MNHEY and CDR2 SMNVEV (reference sequence). The CDR3 runs to 16 residues. V dropped 3 bases and J dropped 1 base, with 15 bases sitting between them. The DNA for the CDR3 is TGTGCCAGCAGTTTCCGTCGGACAGCGTCGAACACTGAAGCTTTCTTT. Protein sequence: CASSFRRTASNTEAFF.

V usage is TRBV29-1 and J usage is TRBJ2-5; possibly TRBD1 or TRBD2 for D (7 bases each). Germline CDR1 SQVTM, CDR2 ANQGSEA. The CDR3 has 12 amino acids. Trimming removed 6 bases from V and 5 bases from J, with 13 bases in between. The CDR3 region is CSVSRGGETQYF. The CDR3 DNA reads as TGCAGCGTCAGCAGGGGGGGCGAGACCCAGTACTTC.

The CDR3 loop reads CASSLRQGRTDTQYF. The CDR3 DNA is TGTGCCAGCAGCCTTAGACAGGGGAGAACAGATACGCAGTATTTT. This sequence joins TRBV11-2 and TRBJ2-3, with TRBD1 identical over 8 bases. This CDR3 has 15 residues. Per the germline V gene, CDR1 is SGHAT and CDR2 is FQNNGV. V lost 5 bases, J lost 3 bases, and 7 bases stayed unmatched.

J is TRBJ1-2 and V is TRBV6-4; a possible D gene is TRBD1 (5 bases). There are 13 residues in the CDR3. V lost 3 bases and J lost 7, with 12 bases in between. Germline CDR1 and CDR2: MRHNA and SNTAGT. The CDR3 spells CASSEGVKGGYTF. CDR3 DNA: TGTGCCAGCAGTGAGGGGGTGAAGGGTGGCTACACCTTC.

V and J are TRBV11-2 and TRBJ2-3, with D maybe TRBD2 (5 bases). CDR1 is SGHAT and CDR2 is FQNNGV in the germline V gene. Between the trimmed V and J ends, which lost 3 bases and 2 bases, there was a span of 15 bases. This CDR3 spans 16 amino acids. This chain's CDR3 is CASSLETWRPTDTQYF. CDR3 DNA sequence: TGTGCCAGCAGCTTGGAAACCTGGAGGCCCACAGATACGCAGTATTTT.

V gene TRBV5-1 combines with J gene TRBJ1-3, with TRBD1 as a possible D gene (6 bases). V was cut by 0 bases and J by 0 bases, with 13 bases left in between. The CDR3 length is 17 residues. Germline lookup yields CDR1 SGHRS and CDR2 YFSETQ. The CDR3 DNA follows: TGCGCCAGCAGCTTGGTTCAGGGGCCACGCTCTGGAAACACCATATATTTT. Protein: CASSLVQGPRSGNTIYF.

This clone appeared once. The V and J genes are TRBV5-1 and TRBJ2-7; 9 bases are shared with TRBD1. V shed 3 bases and J 0 bases; nucleotides not matched to a gene: 7. Germline V CDR1 and CDR2: SGHRS, YFSETQ. The CDR3 runs to 16 residues. This CDR3 reads CASSSGQGGPSYEQYF. CDR3 sequence (DNA): TGCGCCAGCAGCTCGGGACAGGGAGGTCCCTCCTACGAGCAGTACTTC.

The V gene is TRBV7-3, the J gene TRBJ1-1, with D uncertain. The V end lost 4 bases, the J end lost 1 base, and 7 bases lay between the germline ends. Germline values: CDR1 SGHTA, CDR2 FQGTGA. This CDR3 contains 13 residues. CDR3 sequence: CASSSRRNTEAFF. DNA of the CDR3: TGTGCCAGCAGCTCAAGGCGGAACACTGAAGCTTTCTTT.

For this clone: The sample carries other DNA sequences with the same CDR3. V gene TRBV27 combines with J gene TRBJ2-5; 8 bases map to TRBD1. CDR1 MNHEY and CDR2 SMNVEV come from the germline V gene (reference sequence). The CDR3 spans 13 residues. The J segment lost 5 bases and the V segment lost 5 bases, leaving 4 bases of the junction unmatched. CDR3 coding DNA: TGTGCCAGCAGTCCGCGACAGGGGGAGACCCAGTACTTC. It yields the protein CASSPRQGETQYF.

The gene calls are TRBV6-1 and TRBJ1-3, with TRBD1 as a possible D gene (5 bases). Germline values: CDR1 MNHNS, CDR2 SASEGT. The CDR3 length is 14 residues. V shed 1 base and J shed 7 bases, with 11 bases lying between them. CDR3 region: CASSEESRGNTIYF. CDR3 in DNA: TGTGCCAGCAGTGAAGAATCGAGGGGTAACACCATATATTTT.

Here the CDR3 DNA reads TGTGCCAGCAGCCAATCACGGGACAGGGCCTCCTACGAGCAGTACTTC. Protein sequence: CASSQSRDRASYEQYF. The rearrangement joins TRBV4-2 to TRBJ2-7; 9 bases align to TRBD1. This CDR3 spans 16 amino acids. CDR1 and CDR2 (germline): LGHNA, YNFKEQ. J gave up 0 bases and V 2 bases, and 5 bases lay outside the gene matches.

As to this clone: The same CDR3 also results from other DNA sequences found in this sample. V is TRBV15 and J is TRBJ2-7; a possible D gene is TRBD1 (5 bases). The CDR3 is 13 amino acids. From germline, CDR1 is LNHNV and CDR2 YYDKDF (reference sequence). V was clipped by 3 bases and J by 1 base, with 7 bases between them. CDR3 nucleotides: TGTGCCACCAGCAGGGACATTTCCTACGAGCAGTACTTC. Its translation is CATSRDISYEQYF.

This chain uses TRBV2 with TRBJ2-5, with D uncertain. The CDR3 sequence is 12 residues long. The V end was cut by 4 bases, the J end by 4 bases, with 7 bases between. Per germline, CDR1 SNHLY and CDR2 FYNNEI. This chain's CDR3 is CASSAKRETQYF. The DNA for the CDR3 is TGTGCCAGCAGTGCGAAGCGAGAGACCCAGTACTTC.

The V gene is TRBV29-1, the J gene TRBJ2-2, with D perhaps TRBD2 (6 bases). The CDR3 contains 15 residues. The V gene's germline CDR1 is SQVTM and CDR2 ANQGSEA. Trimming shortened V by 1 base and J by 5 bases, and 14 bases separated the two germline ends. The CDR3 DNA follows: TGCAGCGTTGAAGGGCGGGGTGTAAGGACCGGGGAGCTGTTTTTT. Protein: CSVEGRGVRTGELFF.

The chain is built from TRBV7-8 and TRBJ1-2; TRBD1 is a possible D gene (6 bases). With 3 bases removed from V and 4 bases from J, the gap between germline ends came to 12 bases. The CDR3 covers 14 residues. Germline V gene lookup returns CDR1 SGHVS and CDR2 FQNEAQ. Here the CDR3 reads CASSFRGAGYGYTF. The CDR3 DNA sequence: TGTGCCAGCAGCTTTCGGGGGGCAGGCTATGGCTACACCTTC.

The DNA for the CDR3 is TGTGCCAGCAGCCCCGCTTACAATGAGCAGTTCTTC. This translates into CASSPAYNEQFF. V usage is TRBV7-6 and J usage is TRBJ2-1, with D hard to call. Between the trimmed V and J ends, which lost 5 bases and 4 bases, there was a span of 6 bases. The germline CDR1 and CDR2 sequences are SGHVS and FNYEAQ. The CDR3 runs to 12 residues.

The chain is built from TRBV7-3 and TRBJ2-2; D gene unclear. Germline CDR1 is SGHTA and CDR2 is FQGTGA. Trimming stripped 3 bases from V and 2 bases from J, with 13 bases between. The CDR3 runs to 16 residues. CDR3 loop: CASSFYPLINTGELFF. In DNA, the CDR3 is TGTGCCAGCAGCTTTTATCCCCTAATTAACACCGGGGAGCTGTTTTTT.

This chain uses TRBV5-8 with TRBJ1-1; 7 positions match TRBD1. Trimming took 3 bases from V and 2 from J; bases not matched to a gene: 7. The germline V gene has CDR1 SGHTS and CDR2 YDEGEE. This CDR3 has 15 amino acids. The CDR3 sequence: CASSSRGQSNTEAFF. In DNA form, the CDR3 reads TGTGCCAGCAGCTCCCGGGGACAGAGTAACACTGAAGCTTTCTTT.